This TCR beta chain originates from a study of T cell responses to AZD1222 COVID-19 vaccine. CDR1 MNHEY and CDR2 SVGAGI come from the germline V gene. V was pared by 6 bases and J by 2 bases, with 11 bases between. This CDR3 has 14 amino acids. The repertoire was sequenced with immunoSEQ multiplex PCR; TCRdb's copy has only in-frame clones and lacks some. The sample shows some 190,000 clones, approximately 92% of them seen only once. This rearrangement joins TRBV6-5 to TRBJ1-5, with D maybe TRBD1 (6 bases). This sequence originates from an adult in good health. The sample in question was peripheral blood, obtained on day 0 of AZD1222 vaccination. The CDR3 DNA sequence: TGTGCCAGCAGACAGGGTGGAGGCAATCAGCCCCAGCATTTT. This translates into CASRQGGGNQPQHF.